This T cell receptor (beta chain) appears in the sequencing data of a study of blood T cells in healthy people across ages. Together with a sample-barcoded 5' primer, a J-beta primer mix was included in a second PCR lasting about 6 to 11 cycles. MiXCR, run by TCRdb on the 5' RACE reads, gives a single entry per CDR3 protein. The sample gives 800,000 or so distinct CDR3 sequences, less than 60% of which show up once; less than 20% is in the top ten. CDR3 length: 15 residues. The germline V gene has CDR1 DFQATT and CDR2 SNEGSKA (reference sequence). V shed 2 bases and J shed 0 bases, with 10 bases lying between them. Ranging in age from roughly 6 to 100, the donors were healthy Caucasian individuals from Russia. The study, taken as a whole, reports: CMV status of donors was unknown, possibly confounding expanded clonotype changes. Higher naive T cell percentage went strongly together with higher TCR beta diversity.

With respect to this clonotype: Its antigen is as yet unknown.

V and J are TRBV20-1 and TRBJ1-4, with D possibly TRBD1 on 6 matching bases. Sequencing was performed on blood. The TCR comes from a man older than 75 in good health. The CDR3 nucleotides read TGCAGTGCTAGAAAGGGGGAGGCAACTAATGAAAAACTGTTTTTT. Translation: CSARKGEATNEKLFF.